This is a list of T cell receptor beta chains from one sample in a study of tumor and adjacent non-tumor tissue in lung cancer. TCRdb fed the multiplex PCR reads into MiXCR, producing one record per CDR3 protein. Of tens of thousands of distinct CDR3 sequences in the sample, 67% were seen once. Sequencing was carried out using lung tumor tissue. These receptors were collected from a man aged 55 to 69 with non-small cell lung cancer. The CDR3 runs from the conserved cysteine through the conserved F or W. D genes are given only for firm matches. Clone size is not always given. Where it is, it says once, few, many or a class for expanded clones.

j_call v_call clone_size d_call cdr3_nt cdr3_aa
TRBJ2-7 TRBV20-1 NA NA TGCAGTGCTAGAGATTTTCAGACGCCCTACGAGCAGTACTTC CSARDFQTPYEQYF
TRBJ2-1 TRBV6-2/TRBV6-3 NA NA TGTGCCATCACATCCCCCGGGGATGGGTACTACAATGAGCAGTTCTTC CAITSPGDGYYNEQFF
TRBJ1-5 TRBV24-1 NA NA TGTGCCACCAGTGAACCCGGACTAGCGGGGGGCCCTAGCACAGATACGCAGCATTTT CATSEPGLAGGPSTDTQHF
TRBJ2-7 TRBV11-3 medium-sized NA TGTGCCAGCAGCCTCAGCCGGGGATCCTACGAGCAGTACTTC CASSLSRGSYEQYF
TRBJ2-5 TRBV11-2 NA NA TGTGCCAGCAGATTAGTCCCCCCAGGAGTAGAGATCCAGTACTTC CASRLVPPGVEIQYF
TRBJ2-6 TRBV10-3 once NA TGTGCCATCAGTGAGATGATTGGCACCTCTGGGGCCAACGTCCTGACTTTC CAISEMIGTSGANVLTF
TRBJ2-2 TRBV28 NA NA TGTGCCAGCAGTTTTTTAGGGACGGCGAACACCGGGGAGCCGTTTTTT CASSFLGTANTGEPFF
TRBJ2-6 TRBV6-5 many NA TGTGCCAGCAGTTTCGGGGACGCTGGGGCCAACGTCCTGACTTTC CASSFGDAGANVLTF
TRBJ1-5 TRBV20-1 NA NA TGCAGTGCTGGCAAGACAGTCAATCAACCCCAGCATTTT CSAGKTVNQPQHF
TRBJ1-6 TRBV11-2 NA NA TGTGCCAGCAGTTCCCAAAGCTCCTATAATTCACCCCTCCACTTT CASSSQSSYNSPLHF
TRBJ2-3 TRBV7-8 many TRBD2 TGTGCCAGCAGCCGGTCCGCTAGCGGGGGGGACCAGAGCACGCAGTATTTT CASSRSASGGDQSTQYF
TRBJ1-2 TRBV28 NA NA TGTGCCAGCATTACCTTTCGGGGGGGGGCTGGCTACACCTTC CASITFRGGAGYTF
TRBJ2-2 TRBV12-3/TRBV12-4 NA NA TGTGCCAGCAGTTTAGTAGGGGGAAGCGCCACCGGGGGGCTGTTTTTT CASSLVGGSATGGLFF
TRBJ1-1 TRBV6-2/TRBV6-3 many NA TGTGCCAGCAGGGACACCATGAACACTGAAGCTTTCTTT CASRDTMNTEAFF
TRBJ2-7 TRBV29-1 NA TRBD1 TGCAACGTTGGGGGTGGGACAGGGGACCACGAACAGTACTTC CNVGGGTGDHEQYF
TRBJ2-3 TRBV12-3/TRBV12-4 NA TRBD2 TGTGCTAGCTGCCTGACTAGCGGCACAGATACGCAGTGTTTT CASCLTSGTDTQCF